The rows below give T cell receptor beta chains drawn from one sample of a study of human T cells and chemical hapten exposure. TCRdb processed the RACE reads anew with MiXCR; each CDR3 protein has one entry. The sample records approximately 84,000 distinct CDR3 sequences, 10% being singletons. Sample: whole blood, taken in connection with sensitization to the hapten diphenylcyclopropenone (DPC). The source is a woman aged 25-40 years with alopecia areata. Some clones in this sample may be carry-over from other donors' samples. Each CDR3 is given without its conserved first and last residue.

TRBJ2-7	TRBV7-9	ASSSRTSGAYYEQY
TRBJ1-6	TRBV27	ASSLLGAPYNSPLH
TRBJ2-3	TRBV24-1	ATSDFSGRGHTDTQY
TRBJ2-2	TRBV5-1	ASRYPGTPNTGELF
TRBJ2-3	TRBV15	ATSRDRFPRGLAGVGDTQY
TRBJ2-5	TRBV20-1	SARESGETQY
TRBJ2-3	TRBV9	ASSVGLGYTDTQY
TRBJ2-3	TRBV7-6	ASSPFLTDTQY
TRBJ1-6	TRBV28	ASSSRGRGVRESPLH
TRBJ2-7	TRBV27	ASARQGTYEQY
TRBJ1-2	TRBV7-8	ASSSRRDYGYT
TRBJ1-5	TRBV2	ASGLEAGRLPQH
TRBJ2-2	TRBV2	ASSGDLGHPANTGELF
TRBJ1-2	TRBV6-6	ASSPDRSSSYGYT
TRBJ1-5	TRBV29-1	SVGTTEAQH
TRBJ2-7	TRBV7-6	ASSNGGRLAGGPYEQY
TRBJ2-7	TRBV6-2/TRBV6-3	ASSYLAGNYEQY
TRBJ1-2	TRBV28	ASSTVGQGADGYT
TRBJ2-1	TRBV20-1	SAHFPGGNEQF
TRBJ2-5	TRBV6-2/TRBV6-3	ASSYFISQETQY
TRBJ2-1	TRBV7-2	ASSRKGAGGTSYNEQF